This T cell receptor (beta chain) was captured in a study of T cell repertoires in cytomegalovirus infection. Study-wide background: Public signatures in TCR beta pointed to CMV infection and matching HLA type.

TCRdb passed the reads through MiXCR, listing each CDR3 protein once. This table holds about 440,000 distinct CDR3 sequences, approximately 33% found once. As to this clonotype: The antigen remains undetermined.

The germline V gene encodes CDR1 KGHSH and CDR2 LQKENI. The CDR3 length is 17 residues. Trimming shortened V by 0 bases and J by 1 base, and 15 bases separated the two germline ends. Findings and caveats of the study: Dominant in the ex vivo response were TCR beta clonotypes restricted by HLA-C and specific for CMV. Summed public TCR beta family frequency identified CMV carriers bearing the relevant HLA.

This sequence originates from a human donor in good health (CMV status not recorded). Some clones in this sample may be carry-over from other donors' samples. The sequencing input was PBMCs. The chain has TRBV18 and TRBJ1-2; D gene ambiguous. The CDR3 sequence: CASSPPGSSVVNYGYTF. For the CDR3, the DNA is TGTGCCAGCTCACCACCAGGGTCTTCGGTTGTTAACTATGGCTACACCTTC. The whole variable domain, remainder taken from reference TRBV18 and TRBJ1-2, is NAGVMQNPRHLVRRRGQEARLRCSPMKGHSHVYWYRQLPEEGLKFMVYLQKENIIDESGMPKERFSAEFPKEGPSILRIQQVVRGDSAAYFCASSPPGSSVVNYGYTFGSGTRLTVV.